This TCR beta chain was observed in a study of T cell changes during pregnancy in multiple sclerosis. Germline loops: CDR1 KGHSH, CDR2 LQKENI. CDR3 length: 13 amino acids. V was pared by 2 bases and J by 7 bases, with 11 bases between. Some clones are missing from TCRdb's copy, which holds only in-frame ones; the method was immunoSEQ multiplex PCR. The sample has tens of thousands of clones; around 90% are singletons. This sequence joins TRBV18 and TRBJ1-1, with D hard to call. The receptor's source is a female donor with multiple sclerosis, enrolled in a pregnancy study. Sequences were derived from CD4+ T cells from peripheral blood mononuclear cells, sampled in the first trimester of pregnancy. This CDR3 reads CASSPNPAGEAFF. In DNA, the CDR3 is TGTGCCAGCTCACCAAACCCCGCGGGTGAAGCTTTCTTT.